Listed below are T cell receptor beta chains from one sample, sequenced in a study of graft-versus-host responses after intestinal transplantation. Here immunoSEQ multiplex PCR was the method, and the copy in TCRdb shows in-frame clones only, minus some. This sample has fewer than 30,000 clones, with 75% to 90% found just once. The input for sequencing was PBMCs, taken 463 days after intestinal transplant. These receptors all stem from a human patient who received an intestinal transplant, so some T cells may come from the graft donor. Both conserved end residues are part of each CDR3. The D gene is left open where the match is weak. Some rows have no size entry. The others give once, few or many, or a class for an expanded clone.

TRBV5-4	NA	TRBJ1-3	NA	TGTGCCAGCAGCTCGGAAGTCCCATTCTCTGGAAACACCATATATTTT	CASSSEVPFSGNTIYF
TRBV15	TRBD1	TRBJ1-5	once	TGTGCCACCAGCAGAGAACCCGGACAGGGGATCAATCAGCCCCAGCATTTT	CATSREPGQGINQPQHF
TRBV19	TRBD2	TRBJ2-1	NA	TGTGCCAGTAGTACGACTAGCGGGAGGGTGGAGGAGCAGTTCTTC	CASSTTSGRVEEQFF
TRBV5-1	NA	TRBJ2-7	NA	TGCGCCAGCACTAAGGGATCGAGCTCCTACGAGCAGTACTTC	CASTKGSSSYEQYF
TRBV19	NA	TRBJ1-5	NA	TGTGCCAGTGGGGACCTCCTCGGACAGCGGATTCTGTCTTACCAGCCCCAGCATTTT	CASGDLLGQRILSYQPQHF
TRBV10-1	TRBD1	TRBJ2-5	NA	TGCGCCAGCAGCGGACAGGACCAGGAGACCCAGTACTTC	CASSGQDQETQYF
TRBV10-3	TRBD2	TRBJ2-3	NA	TGTGCCATCAGTGCCGGGAGGACAGATACGCAGTATTTT	CAISAGRTDTQYF
TRBV27	NA	TRBJ1-1	NA	TGTGCCAGCAGTTTTCGGGTGCGGAACACTGAAGCTTTCTTT	CASSFRVRNTEAFF
TRBV6-5	TRBD1	TRBJ1-4	NA	TGTGCCAGCAGAGACAGGGTTGAAGAAAAACTGTTTTTT	CASRDRVEEKLFF
TRBV6-1	NA	TRBJ2-3	NA	TGTGCCTCTCGGACAGAACTCACAGATACGCAGTATTTT	CASRTELTDTQYF
TRBV19	TRBD1	TRBJ2-2	NA	TGTGCCAGTAGTATTGAAACCCGGGACAGGAACACCGGGGAGCTGTTTTTT	CASSIETRDRNTGELFF
TRBV7-6	NA	TRBJ1-1	NA	TGTGCCAGCAGCTTAGGTGCCAACACTGAAGCTTTCTTT	CASSLGANTEAFF
TRBV6-5	NA	TRBJ2-1	NA	TGTGCCAGCAGTTGGGTAGGCTATTCGGACAATGAGCAGTTCTTC	CASSWVGYSDNEQFF
TRBV6-5	NA	TRBJ1-1	NA	TGTGCCAGCAGTTACGGCAGGGGTAACACTGAAGCTTTCTTT	CASSYGRGNTEAFF
TRBV6-5	NA	TRBJ2-1	NA	TGTGCCAGCAGTTACTCGATCTGGAATGAGCAGTTCTTC	CASSYSIWNEQFF
TRBV10-2	NA	TRBJ1-4	NA	TGCGCCAGCGCGAGGGGGAGGGCTCGGGAAAAACTGTTTTTT	CASARGRAREKLFF
TRBV7-6	TRBD1	TRBJ1-6	NA	TGTGCCAGCAGCTCCGGGACAGCGAATTCACCCCTCCACTTT	CASSSGTANSPLHF
TRBV28	NA	TRBJ1-2	NA	TGTGCCAGCAGTTTAGGGGGCTCTCGAAGAGATGGCTACACCTTC	CASSLGGSRRDGYTF
TRBV7-3	TRBD2	TRBJ2-1	NA	TGTGCCAGCAGCTTAGAACTAGCGGCCTACAATGAGCAGTTCTTC	CASSLELAAYNEQFF
TRBV6-5	NA	TRBJ1-2	NA	TGTGCCAGCAGGCCCCTCCTGGCGGGAGGCTACACCTTC	CASRPLLAGGYTF
TRBV11-2	NA	TRBJ1-2	once	TGTGCCAGCGTGTCAGGGCTAGATAGTGGCTACACCTTC	CASVSGLDSGYTF
TRBV28	NA	TRBJ2-3	NA	TGTGCCAGCAGAGAACAGGGAAGGGATACGCAGTATTTT	CASREQGRDTQYF
TRBV6-5	NA	TRBJ2-1	few	TGTGCCAGCGGAGGGCTTTTCAATGAGCAGTTCTTC	CASGGLFNEQFF
TRBV30	TRBD2	TRBJ2-7	NA	TGTGCCTGGAGTTTTTGGGATTTAGGACTAGCCCGCGAGCAGTACTTC	CAWSFWDLGLAREQYF
TRBV6-5	TRBD2	TRBJ2-1	NA	TGTGCCAGCAGTTACGGGGGACTAGCGGGAGGTTATGAGCAGTTCTTC	CASSYGGLAGGYEQFF
TRBV6-9	NA	TRBJ1-1	NA	TGTGCCAGCGCTTCCCGCACTGAAGCTTTCTTT	CASASRTEAFF
TRBV7-9	NA	TRBJ2-3	NA	TGTGCCAGCAGCTTAGCGCCCGCCCCGGATACGCAGTATTTT	CASSLAPAPDTQYF
TRBV2	NA	TRBJ1-1	NA	TGTGCCAGCAAATGGAGTAGGGGGAACACTGAAGCTTTCTTT	CASKWSRGNTEAFF
TRBV5-4	TRBD2	TRBJ2-7	few	TGTGCCAGCAGCTCTAGCGGGGCCCACTCCTACGAGCAGTACTTC	CASSSSGAHSYEQYF
TRBV6-5	NA	TRBJ2-5	NA	TGTGCCAGCACCCTCTACGTAGGCACGGAGACCCAGTACTTC	CASTLYVGTETQYF
TRBV7-9	NA	TRBJ2-5	NA	TGTGCCAGCAGTTTCGACAGCCAAGAGACCCAGTACTTC	CASSFDSQETQYF
TRBV7-9	NA	TRBJ2-7	NA	TGTGCCAGCAGCTTACGAGCCTACGAGCAGTACTTC	CASSLRAYEQYF
TRBV21-1	NA	TRBJ2-7	few	TGTGCCAGAATCCCGCCCGGACAGGGGGGTTTCTACGAGCAGTACTTC	CARIPPGQGGFYEQYF
TRBV15	TRBD2	TRBJ2-2	NA	TGTGCCACCCAAGCGGGATTGGACACCGGGGAGCTGTTTTTT	CATQAGLDTGELFF
TRBV7-3	NA	TRBJ2-1	NA	TGTGCCAGCAGCCTGCGAGCCTCAGGGTTTTACAATGAGCAGTTCTTC	CASSLRASGFYNEQFF
TRBV29-1	TRBD2	TRBJ2-3	once	TGCAGCGCCGCCGGGACTAGCGCAGATACGCAGTATTTT	CSAAGTSADTQYF
TRBV27	NA	TRBJ1-2	once	TGTGCCAGCAGTTTATCCCCGTCGGGGGTGGTGTATGGCTACACCTTC	CASSLSPSGVVYGYTF
TRBV6-6	NA	TRBJ1-2	NA	TGTGCCAGCAGTTTTCGTGGGGGCTACACCTTC	CASSFRGGYTF
TRBV10-3	NA	TRBJ2-2	NA	TGTGCCATCAGTGAAGGCGAACTCGGGGAGCTGTTTTTT	CAISEGELGELFF
TRBV7-3	TRBD2	TRBJ2-7	NA	TGTGCCAGCAGCTTAATCTCGGCTAGCGGGTACTACGAGCAGTACTTC	CASSLISASGYYEQYF
TRBV27	NA	TRBJ2-7	NA	TGTGCCAGCAGTCGATCAGGGGACGGCTCCTACGAGCAGTACTTC	CASSRSGDGSYEQYF
TRBV19	NA	TRBJ2-5	NA	TGTGCCAGTAGTATGGGCAGGGGCGCTGGGACCCAGTACTTC	CASSMGRGAGTQYF
TRBV6-6	TRBD1	TRBJ1-1	NA	TGTGCCAGCAGTACCCATAACAGGGGTAGTACTGAAGCTTTCTTT	CASSTHNRGSTEAFF
TRBV20-1	NA	TRBJ2-7	NA	TGCAGTGCTGGATGGGCGGATAAGTACTTC	CSAGWADKYF
TRBV4-1	NA	TRBJ1-2	few	TGCGCCAGCAGCTTCGACAGGAACTATGGCTACACCTTC	CASSFDRNYGYTF
TRBV5-4	NA	TRBJ2-5	few	TGTGCCAGCAGCATACAGGGGAGGCGAGAGACCCAGTACTTC	CASSIQGRRETQYF
TRBV27	NA	TRBJ2-6	NA	TGTGCCAGCAGTTTAATGGGGACTGGGGCCAACGTCCTGACTTTC	CASSLMGTGANVLTF
TRBV19	NA	TRBJ2-7	NA	TGTGCCAGTAGTATGGGGTCCGGGGCTTCCTACGAGCAGTACTTC	CASSMGSGASYEQYF
TRBV9	TRBD1	TRBJ1-2	NA	TGTGCCAGCAGCTCCGACGCTCGACAGGGTGCCTATGGCTACACCTTC	CASSSDARQGAYGYTF
TRBV9	NA	TRBJ2-3	NA	TGTGCCAGCAGCGAGGACCCCACAGATACGCAGTATTTT	CASSEDPTDTQYF
TRBV6-5	NA	TRBJ2-7	NA	TGTGCCAGCAGTGTGTGGGACACTAACTCCTACGAGCAGTACTTC	CASSVWDTNSYEQYF
TRBV7-8	NA	TRBJ1-4	NA	TGTGCCAGCAGCTCCCCCCGGGACGGCTATGAAAAACTGTTTTTT	CASSSPRDGYEKLFF
TRBV9	TRBD2	TRBJ2-1	NA	TGTGCCAGCAGCCCACCTAGCGGGGGGGGCAATGAGCAGTTCTTC	CASSPPSGGGNEQFF
TRBV6-1	TRBD1	TRBJ2-3	NA	TGTGCCAGCAGGGGGACAGGAAGCACAGATACGCAGTATTTT	CASRGTGSTDTQYF
TRBV18	NA	TRBJ2-1	NA	TGTGCCAGCTCACCGTCCGCTCACTACAATGAGCAGTTCTTC	CASSPSAHYNEQFF
TRBV6-1	TRBD1	TRBJ2-7	NA	TGTGCCAGCAGTGGGAAAAACAGGGGGGCCTACGAGCAGTACTTC	CASSGKNRGAYEQYF
TRBV6-1	NA	TRBJ1-1	NA	TGTGCCAGCACCGACCTGGGGACTGAAGCTTTCTTT	CASTDLGTEAFF
TRBV19	NA	TRBJ2-3	NA	TGTGCCAGTAGTGGGAGCACAGATACGCAGTATTTT	CASSGSTDTQYF
TRBV2	NA	TRBJ2-5	NA	TGTGCCAGCAGTGAATTGGAGGGAGAGACCCAGTACTTC	CASSELEGETQYF
TRBV5-1	NA	TRBJ2-7	few	TGCGCCAGCAGCTTGGTGGATAGGTTGAACGAGCAGTACTTC	CASSLVDRLNEQYF